This TCR beta chain is drawn from a study of T cell responses to AZD1222 COVID-19 vaccine. Study-wide results and caveats: All repertoire sampling was performed exclusively after the peak T cell response. The study found Spike-specific TCR breadth and depth rose after two AZD1222 doses. Only 5 or 6 people who got AZD1222 tested seropositive at baseline.

With regard to this clone: Its antigen is not known.

The protocol was immunoSEQ multiplex PCR, while the TCRdb copy is restricted to in-frame clones and leaves out a portion. The data hold 110,000 to 150,000 clones, with approximately 90% observed a single time. Looked up from germline, CDR1 is LNHDA and CDR2 is SQIVND (reference sequence). Trimming took off 7 bases at V and 0 bases at J, with 12 bases between the two ends. The CDR3 totals 14 residues. Source: peripheral blood, taken on day 0 of AZD1222 vaccination. The chain recombines TRBV19 with TRBJ1-1, with D unclear. The sequence was obtained from an adult in good health. CDR3 residues: CASTKTQLNTEAFF. The CDR3 DNA sequence: TGTGCCAGTACCAAAACCCAATTGAACACTGAAGCTTTCTTT.